This T cell receptor beta chain was recovered during a study of cytomegalovirus exposure and HLA in healthy donors. Study results and caveats: The study flagged fewer than 200 TCR beta chains as cytomegalovirus-associated. The dataset shows that most TCR sequences were rare, while some public TCRs occurred in many donors. Cytomegalovirus status was reportedly diagnosed by the classifier with high specificity and sensitivity. Confirmation in vitro established that a few CMV-associated chains were specific for CMV antigens.

Comments on this clone: Its antigen remains unidentified.

Some clones are missing from TCRdb's copy, which holds only in-frame ones; the method was immunoSEQ multiplex PCR. The sample holds about 220,000 clones, around nine tenths seen once. The CDR3 is 14 residues long. Germline-derived CDR1 and CDR2 are GTSNPN and SVGIG (reference sequence). After removal of 0 bases from V and 10 bases from J, the junction contained 8 bases not matched to a gene. The V call is TRBV30, the J call TRBJ1-4; 7 bases are shared with TRBD1. The origin of this receptor is a woman younger than 30 in good health and CMV-seronegative. The sequenced sample consisted of PBMCs. In DNA form, the CDR3 reads TGTGCCTGGAGTGTCCAAGGGGGCGCGGGAAAACTGTTTTTT. This translates into CAWSVQGGAGKLFF.